Below are 27 T cell receptor beta chains sequenced from a single sample in a study of human T cells and chemical hapten exposure. Indicated time point: patch test 1, 2 weeks after DPC sensitization. Described treatment: therapeutic diphenylcyclopropenone sensitization with weekly scalp DPC. TCRdb passed the RACE reads through MiXCR, listing each CDR3 protein once. This sample has about 120,000 distinct CDR3 sequences, with 12% found just once. The sample was whole blood, taken in connection with sensitization to the hapten diphenylcyclopropenone (DPC). These receptors came from a woman in her fifties or sixties with alopecia areata. Some clones in this sample may be carry-over from other donors' samples.

This chain uses TRBV2 with TRBJ1-2, with TRBD1 as a possible D gene (6 bases). Between the trimmed V and J ends, which lost 10 bases and 5 bases, there was a span of 26 bases. In germline, CDR1 is SNHLY, CDR2 FYNNEI. CDR3 length equals 16 residues. CDR3 amino acids: CAISFDSGQVGYGYTF. CDR3 nucleotide sequence: TGTGCCATCTCCTTCGATTCGGGACAAGTCGGTTATGGCTACACCTTC. Full variable domain (remainder filled in from reference TRBV2 and TRBJ1-2): EPEVTQTPSHQVTQMGQEVILRCVPISNHLYFYWYRQILGQKVEFLVSFYNNEISEKSEIFDDQFSVERPDGSNFTLKIRSTKLEDSAMYFCAISFDSGQVGYGYTFGSGTRLTVV.

In regard to this clonotype: Sequence at one end of the junction differs from germline and may be a read error. The J gene is TRBJ2-2, the V gene TRBV4-3; D not certain. Looked up from germline, CDR1 is LGHNA and CDR2 is YSLEER. The CDR3 is 15 residues long. The DNA of the CDR3 is TGCGTCAGCAGCCAAGACCTAACGAACACCGGGGAGCTGTTTTTT. Its translation is CVSSQDLTNTGELFF.

This clonotype was observed a handful of times. The V gene is TRBV29-1, the J gene TRBJ2-1; D may be TRBD2 (6 bases). V was shortened by 6 bases and J by 0 bases, with 12 bases between the two germline ends. The germline V gene encodes CDR1 SQVTM and CDR2 ANQGSEA. The CDR3 length is 14 residues. The CDR3 sequence is CSVTSTSSYNEQFF. The CDR3 region has the DNA TGCAGCGTCACTAGCACTAGCTCCTACAATGAGCAGTTCTTC.

This clonotype was counted many times. V gene TRBV7-2 combines with J gene TRBJ2-2; D may be TRBD1 or TRBD2 (5 bases each). Looked up from germline, CDR1 is SGHTA and CDR2 is FQGNSA. The CDR3 spans 15 residues. V was cut by 3 bases and J by 5 bases, with 13 bases left in between. CDR3 sequence: CASSFKGRETGELFF. For the CDR3, the DNA is TGTGCCAGCAGCTTCAAAGGCAGGGAGACCGGGGAGCTGTTTTTT.

The gene calls are TRBV3-1 and TRBJ2-5, with D hard to call. The CDR3 covers 14 residues. V gave up 5 bases and J gave up 5 bases, with 15 bases separating them. Germline values: CDR1 LGHDT, CDR2 YNNKEL (reference sequence). CDR3 loop: CASSERRVWETQYF. Written as DNA, the CDR3 is TGTGCCAGCAGCGAAAGGCGCGTTTGGGAGACCCAGTACTTC.

Many counts were recorded for this clonotype. The V gene is TRBV20-1, the J gene TRBJ1-5; no firm D call. V lost 1 base to trimming and J lost 1 base, with 8 bases between them. CDR3 size: 14 residues. CDR1 is DFQATT and CDR2 is SNEGSKA in the germline V gene (reference sequence). CDR3 protein: CSARGRISNQPQHF. The CDR3 DNA follows: TGCAGTGCTAGAGGGAGGATAAGCAATCAGCCCCAGCATTTT.

This clonotype was detected ten times or more. The chain couples TRBV5-1 to TRBJ1-1; no firm D call. This CDR3 is 16 amino acids long. The V end was cut by 1 base, the J end by 5 bases, with 18 bases between. Germline CDR1 is SGHRS and CDR2 is YFSETQ. CDR3 in amino acids: CASSLLSYGRKTEAFF. The DNA for the CDR3 is TGCGCCAGCAGCTTGCTCTCCTACGGAAGAAAGACTGAAGCTTTCTTT.

The sample holds many counts of this clonotype. The chain uses TRBV6-6 and TRBJ1-6; possible D gene TRBD1, 6 bases. The CDR3 extends over 15 amino acids. Germline V lookup: CDR1 MNHNY, CDR2 SVGAGI (reference sequence). V shed 3 bases and J shed 7 bases, with 13 bases lying between them. The CDR3 region has the DNA TGTGCCAGCAGTTATAGGACAGAATCAAATTCACCCCTCCACTTT. This sequence encodes CASSYRTESNSPLHF.

This clonotype has ten or more counts. V and J are TRBV18 and TRBJ2-6, with D possibly matching TRBD1 (5 bases). V dropped 0 bases and J dropped 0 bases, with 15 bases sitting between them. The CDR3 runs to 19 residues. The V gene's germline CDR1 is KGHSH and CDR2 LQKENI. The CDR3 loop is CASSPPDRQTISGANVLTF. DNA of the CDR3: TGTGCCAGCTCACCACCCGATAGACAGACCATCTCTGGGGCCAACGTCCTGACTTTC.

This clonotype was picked up many times. The rearrangement joins TRBV10-2 to TRBJ1-2, with D uncertain. The germline V gene encodes CDR1 WSHSY and CDR2 SAAADI. Trimming took 4 bases from V and 8 from J, leaving 11 bases between them. This CDR3 contains 12 residues. The CDR3 sequence: CASSVLGGGYTF. The CDR3 coding sequence is TGCGCCAGCAGTGTGCTCGGAGGGGGCTACACCTTC.

This chain links TRBV5-5 with TRBJ2-1; 7 bases are shared with TRBD1. J was trimmed by 2 bases and V by 6 bases; bases with no gene match: 8. The CDR3 loop spans 15 amino acids. In germline, CDR1 is SGHKS, CDR2 YYEKEE (reference sequence). The CDR3 region is CASTAGQAPYNEQFF. The CDR3 bases are TGTGCCAGCACCGCCGGACAGGCGCCCTACAATGAGCAGTTCTTC.

This clonotype appeared a few times. The genes are TRBV29-1 and TRBJ1-1; D is unclear. The CDR3 is 13 amino acids. V lost 1 base and J lost 5, with 11 bases in between. CDR1 is SQVTM, CDR2 ANQGSEA, per germline. For the CDR3, the DNA is TGCAGCGTTGAAGTAAATAGGGAGACTGAAGCTTTCTTT. Translating gives CSVEVNRETEAFF.

This clonotype was recorded at least ten times. This rearrangement joins TRBV18 to TRBJ2-6, with D possibly TRBD2 on 5 matching bases. CDR3 length: 16 residues. V was clipped by 7 bases and J by 4 bases, with 17 bases between them. CDR1 KGHSH and CDR2 LQKENI come from the germline V gene. The CDR3, as DNA: TGTGCCAGCTTCACCATAAAGACTACCGGGGCCAACGTCCTGACTTTC. This encodes CASFTIKTTGANVLTF.

This clonotype was counted at least ten times. The chain joins TRBV3-1 to TRBJ2-7; D is ambiguous. CDR1 and CDR2 (germline): LGHDT, YNNKEL (reference sequence). The CDR3 length is 15 residues. V was shortened by 1 base and J by 6 bases, with 16 bases between the two germline ends. The CDR3 protein is CASSQGTRSLSEQYF. CDR3 coding DNA: TGTGCCAGCAGCCAAGGTACCCGGTCTCTCTCCGAGCAGTACTTC.

This chain connects TRBV5-8 to TRBJ2-7; D is ambiguous. Trimming cost V 4 bases and J 2 bases, with 19 bases left between them. Per the germline V gene, CDR1 is SGHTS and CDR2 is YDEGEE. The CDR3 is made up of 16 amino acids. The DNA for the CDR3 is TGTGCCAGCAGCCCCCGGACGAAACCAGTTCCCTACGAGCAGTACTTC. Encoded protein: CASSPRTKPVPYEQYF.

In its sample, this clonotype was seen many times. The chain links TRBV12-3 or TRBV12-4 to TRBJ2-6; D gene uncertain. The CDR3 covers 13 residues. V shed 3 bases and J shed 2 bases, with 2 bases lying between them. CDR3 region: CASSFAGANVLTF. CDR3 sequence (DNA): TGTGCCAGCAGTTTTGCTGGGGCCAACGTCCTGACTTTC.

The chain is built from TRBV6-1 and TRBJ2-7; D perhaps matches TRBD2 (5 bases). The CDR3 is 16 residues long. The germline CDR1 and CDR2 sequences are MNHNS and SASEGT. Trimming removed 2 bases from V and 2 bases from J, with 16 bases in between. The CDR3 loop is CASSEIGEGIPYEQYF. The CDR3 DNA reads TGTGCCAGCAGTGAAATAGGCGAGGGCATCCCCTACGAGCAGTACTTC.

The chain is built from TRBV20-1 and TRBJ2-7; no firm D call. Germline V gene sequence: CDR1 DFQATT, CDR2 SNEGSKA (reference sequence). Trimming removed 3 bases at V and 0 bases at J, with 12 bases between. This CDR3 is 14 amino acids long. Written as DNA, the CDR3 is TGCAGTGCTAGTTCCATGATAAGCTCCTACGAGCAGTACTTC. Amino acid sequence: CSASSMISSYEQYF.

Note on this clonotype: The junction shows a germline mismatch at one end, possibly a read error. The chain joins TRBV5-1 to TRBJ1-1, with D hard to call. This CDR3 is built from 14 residues. Germline values: CDR1 SGHRS, CDR2 YFSETQ. The CDR3 nucleotides are TGCGCCAGCAGCTTAGTGGGAATAAACATTGAAGCTTTCTTT. Translation: CASSLVGINIEAFF.

This clonotype was counted only a few times. This rearrangement joins TRBV4-3 to TRBJ2-7, with 11 bases fitting TRBD1. CDR1 and CDR2 (germline): LGHNA, YSLEER. This CDR3 is 16 amino acids long. V shed 1 base and J 3 bases; nucleotides not matched to a gene: 5. CDR3 DNA sequence: TGCGCCAGCAGCCAAGGTACCGGGACAGGGGGCTACGAGCAGTACTTC. Its protein product is CASSQGTGTGGYEQYF.

This clonotype was seen more than once but under ten times. This chain uses TRBV20-1 with TRBJ1-6; D call uncertain. The germline V gene encodes CDR1 DFQATT and CDR2 SNEGSKA (reference sequence). This CDR3 region has 11 residues. V lost 3 bases and J lost 14, with 11 bases in between. The CDR3 is CSARPTDSLHF. The CDR3 bases are TGCAGTGCTAGGCCAACGGACTCCCTCCACTTT.

The sample holds many counts of this clonotype. The chain employs TRBV2 and TRBJ2-5, with D maybe TRBD2 (5 bases). CDR1 is SNHLY and CDR2 is FYNNEI in the germline V gene. V shed 4 bases and J shed 4 bases, with 7 bases lying between them. The CDR3 is 12 residues long. This CDR3 reads CASSGRGETQYF. The CDR3 DNA reads TGTGCCAGCAGTGGACGGGGAGAGACCCAGTACTTC.

This clonotype was observed at least ten times. V is TRBV7-9 and J is TRBJ1-1, with 8 bases lining up with TRBD1. CDR3 length equals 14 residues. CDR1 and CDR2 (germline): SEHNR, FQNEAQ (reference sequence). Trimming at V came to 8 bases and at J to 4 bases, leaving 9 bases not matched to a gene. CDR3 amino acids: CASSERQGATEAFF. In DNA, the CDR3 is TGTGCCAGCTCGGAACGGCAGGGGGCCACTGAAGCTTTCTTT.

This chain uses TRBV4-1 with TRBJ2-1; 12 nucleotides match TRBD2. The germline gives CDR1 MGHRA, CDR2 YSYEKL. Germline trimming cut 0 bases from V and 2 bases from J; bases unmatched to any gene: 8. The CDR3 has 19 residues. CDR3 DNA sequence: TGCGCCAGCAGCCAAGAAGCTTCTAGCGGGGGGGCCCCCTACAATGAGCAGTTCTTC. It specifies CASSQEASSGGAPYNEQFF.

This clonotype came up a few times. V and J are TRBV5-1 and TRBJ2-1; 8 bases are a match to TRBD2. CDR1 and CDR2 from the germline V gene are SGHRS and YFSETQ. V lost 0 bases, J lost 6 bases, and 8 bases stayed unmatched. CDR3 length: 16 residues. The CDR3 here is CASSLEAGGSTNEQFF. Written as DNA, the CDR3 is TGCGCCAGCAGCTTGGAGGCGGGAGGATCAACCAATGAGCAGTTCTTC.

This clonotype was seen a handful of times. This chain joins TRBV28 and TRBJ2-3, with 16 positions matching TRBD2. The CDR3 contains 20 residues. Losses at the gene ends were 5 bases for V and 0 bases for J; bases not matched to a gene: 11. Germline CDR1 reads MDHEN; CDR2 reads SYDVKM. CDR3 residues: CASSSEGLAGGSLSTDTQYF. The CDR3 DNA follows: TGTGCCAGCAGTAGCGAGGGACTAGCGGGAGGGTCCCTGAGCACAGATACGCAGTATTTT.

This clonotype was counted a few times. The gene calls are TRBV5-4 and TRBJ2-3; 8 bases map to TRBD1. The CDR3 is made up of 15 amino acids. Unmatched junction bases numbered 4, after V lost 2 bases and J lost 2 bases. Germline V gene data show CDR1 as SGHNT and CDR2 as YYREEE (reference sequence). The CDR3 nucleotides are TGTGCCAGCAGCTTTGTGGACAGGGTCACAGATACGCAGTATTTT. Its translation is CASSFVDRVTDTQYF.